This T cell receptor (beta chain) was found in a study of blood T cell repertoires in COVID-19. This clone was seen a few times. Libraries were prepared by immunoSEQ multiplex PCR; TCRdb keeps only in-frame clonotypes and omits some of them. The sample records around 440,000 clones, around 88% being singletons. Trimming took off 0 bases at V and 6 bases at J, with 18 bases between the two ends. This CDR3 spans 16 amino acids. From germline, CDR1 is SGHNT and CDR2 YYREEE (reference sequence). This receptor was obtained from a woman between 45 and 60 years old with COVID-19, enrolled during active disease. Sequences were obtained from peripheral blood. The chain employs TRBV5-4 and TRBJ1-2, with D perhaps matching TRBD1 (6 bases). The CDR3 DNA sequence: TGTGCCAGCAGCTTGGGCAGGGGTACCTCTATTAATGGCTACACCTTC. This translates into CASSLGRGTSINGYTF.